This T cell receptor (beta chain) was sequenced for a study of technical replicates of blood from a handful of donors (dated by TCRdb to about 2017). To prepare the library, the immunoSEQ multiplex PCR assay was applied. TCRdb carries this immuneACCESS record with in-frame sequences only. Its versions omit some clonotypes, under half of them owing to an unresolved V gene in the studies checked, with the rest unexplained. Present in this sample are over 75,000 clones, approximately 96% of which were seen just once. The ten top clones hold roughly 0.17% of the sample. Trimming at the junction amounts to 7 bases on V and 7 bases on J, and the germline ends lie 10 bases apart. Based on the germline V gene, the CDR1 and CDR2 sequences are ENHRY and SYGVKD. The CDR3 numbers 11 residues from cysteine through phenylalanine. Only CDR3 DNA is held: 33 bases, read in frame from base 1. On this clone: No antigen is known for it. No per-base quality is available; no much larger clone lies one base away.

The chain is encoded by TRBV10-3 joined to TRBJ1-1, with the D gene not confidently named. This clonotype was sampled from a human donor in good health. The sequenced sample was T cells isolated from PBMCs. The sequenced DNA: TGTGCCATCACCGATAGGAGTGAAGCTTTCTTT. Translated, it reads CAITDRSEAFF.